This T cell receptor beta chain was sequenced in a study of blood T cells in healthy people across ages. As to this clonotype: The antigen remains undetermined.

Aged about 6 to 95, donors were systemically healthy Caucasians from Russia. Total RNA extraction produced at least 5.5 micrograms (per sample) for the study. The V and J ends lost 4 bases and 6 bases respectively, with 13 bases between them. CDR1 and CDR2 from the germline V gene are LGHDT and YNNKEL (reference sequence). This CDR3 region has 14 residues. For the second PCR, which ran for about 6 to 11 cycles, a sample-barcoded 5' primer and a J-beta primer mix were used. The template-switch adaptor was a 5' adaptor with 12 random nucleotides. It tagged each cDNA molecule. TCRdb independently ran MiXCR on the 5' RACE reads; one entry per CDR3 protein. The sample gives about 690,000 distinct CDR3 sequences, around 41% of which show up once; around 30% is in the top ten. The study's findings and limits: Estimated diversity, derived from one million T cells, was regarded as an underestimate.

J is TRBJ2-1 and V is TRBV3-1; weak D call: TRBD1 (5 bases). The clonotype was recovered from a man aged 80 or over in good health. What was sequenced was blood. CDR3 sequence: CASSRTTRTNEQFF. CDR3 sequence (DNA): TGTGCCAGCAGCCGGACAACTCGGACCAATGAGCAGTTCTTC.